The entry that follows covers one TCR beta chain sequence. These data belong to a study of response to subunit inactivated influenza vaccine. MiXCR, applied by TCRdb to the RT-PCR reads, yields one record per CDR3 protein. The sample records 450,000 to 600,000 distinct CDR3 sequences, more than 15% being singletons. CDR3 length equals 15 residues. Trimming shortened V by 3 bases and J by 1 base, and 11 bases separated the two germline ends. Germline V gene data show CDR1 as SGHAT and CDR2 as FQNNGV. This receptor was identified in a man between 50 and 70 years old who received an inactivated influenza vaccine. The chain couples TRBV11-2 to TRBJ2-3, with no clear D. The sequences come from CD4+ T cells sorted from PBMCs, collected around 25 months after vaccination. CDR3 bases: TGTGCCAGCAGCTTTTCCCTTATTGGCACAGATACGCAGTATTTT. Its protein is CASSFSLIGTDTQYF.